This T cell receptor beta chain was documented in a study of beta chain features in type 1 diabetes. Concerning this clone itself: Its matching antigen is unknown.

Reverse transcribing all isolated RNA meant expressed TCRB transcripts were sequenced. Method: immunoSEQ multiplex PCR; TCRdb's copy keeps in-frame clones and lacks some. The repertoire holds roughly 450,000 clones, with about an eighth as singletons. Study findings and constraints: Patients with Type 1 diabetes showed moderately but significantly shorter TCRB CDR3s in all four CD4+ subsets.

This CDR3 region has 15 residues. With 1 base removed from V and 2 bases from J, the gap between germline ends came to 9 bases. Germline CDR1 is SGHTA and CDR2 is FQGNSA. This TCR came from a woman aged 18-35 years in good health. This chain uses TRBV7-2 with TRBJ2-4; D unclear. The sample taken for sequencing was naive CD4+ T cells from blood. Here the CDR3 reads CASSLERLSKNIQYF. The CDR3 bases are TGTGCCAGCAGCTTAGAAAGGCTGTCCAAAAACATTCAGTACTTC.